The rows below give T cell receptor beta chains drawn from one sample of a study of T cells after yellow fever vaccination. TCRdb used MiXCR to reprocess the 5' RACE reads, holding one entry per CDR3 protein. The sample records 50,000 to 75,000 distinct CDR3 sequences, 5% to 6.5% being singletons. The sequenced sample was PBMCs, either bulk or a sorted T-cell subset (CD4+, CD8+, memory, or dextramer-sorted; not recorded which), obtained on the day of the yellow fever booster vaccination. These receptor sequences come from a man between 18 and 29 years old who received the YFV17D yellow fever vaccine. Each CDR3 is given with its conserved first and last residue. A D gene is named only where the DNA matches it firmly. Where a row states a size, it is once, few, many or the class of an expanded clone; other rows omit it.

-	TRBJ2-5	19	TRBV7-2	TRBD2	CASSSGTSGGQGAEETQYF	TGTGCCAGCAGCTCAGGGACTAGCGGGGGGCAGGGAGCGGAAGAGACCCAGTACTTC
many	TRBJ1-1	13	TRBV2	-	CASSVGTNTEAFF	TGTGCCAGCAGTGTAGGTACGAACACTGAAGCTTTCTTT
few	TRBJ1-4	15	TRBV6-5	-	CASSPNRATNEKLFF	TGTGCCAGCAGTCCCAACAGGGCAACTAATGAAAAACTGTTTTTT
few	TRBJ1-5	18	TRBV4-1	-	CASSPFQTGSGVNQPQHF	TGCGCCAGCAGCCCGTTTCAGACGGGGTCGGGTGTCAATCAGCCCCAGCATTTT
few	TRBJ1-1	15	TRBV28	-	CASSSTGLIGFEAFF	TGTGCCAGCAGTTCTACCGGACTGATAGGTTTTGAGGCTTTCTTT
-	TRBJ2-1	13	TRBV5-4	-	CASSWLEWNEQFF	TGTGCCAGCAGCTGGCTGGAATGGAATGAGCAGTTCTTC
few	TRBJ1-3	21	TRBV2	-	CASSPIIGLKGFAGPGNTIYF	TGTGCCAGCAGTCCTATTATAGGGTTGAAGGGGTTCGCGGGCCCTGGAAACACCATATATTTT
many	TRBJ2-7	13	TRBV6-5	TRBD2	CASSYWEGNEQYF	TGTGCCAGCAGTTACTGGGAGGGGAACGAGCAGTACTTC
few	TRBJ2-2	14	TRBV10-3	TRBD1	CAIMTGGYTGELFF	TGTGCCATCATGACAGGGGGTTACACCGGGGAGCTGTTTTTT
many	TRBJ2-1	12	TRBV20-1	-	CSAVPGADRQFF	TGCAGTGCTGTGCCGGGGGCGGATAGGCAGTTCTTC
many	TRBJ2-5	13	TRBV20-1	-	CRASGGFEETQYF	TGCAGGGCTAGTGGGGGTTTTGAGGAGACCCAGTACTTC
many	TRBJ2-1	14	TRBV10-3	-	CAISESSTGNEQFF	TGTGCCATCAGTGAGTCGAGCACAGGGAATGAGCAGTTCTTC
many	TRBJ1-2	13	TRBV6-1	-	CASSEDRESGYTF	TGTGCCAGCAGTGAAGACAGGGAGTCTGGCTACACCTTC
many	TRBJ2-2	17	TRBV5-5	-	CASSLHRVGGNTGELFF	TGTGCCAGCAGCCTTCATCGCGTCGGGGGCAACACCGGGGAGCTGTTTTTT
-	TRBJ2-2	14	TRBV29-1	TRBD1	CSASDREGTGELFF	TGCAGCGCCTCGGACAGGGAAGGGACCGGGGAGCTGTTTTTT
few	TRBJ2-3	16	TRBV10-1	-	CASSESAGWGTDTQYF	TGCGCCAGCAGTGAGTCGGCGGGGTGGGGTACAGATACGCAGTATTTT
many	TRBJ1-6	15	TRBV20-1	-	CSARAGTLNNSPLHF	TGCAGTGCTAGAGCCGGGACATTGAATAATTCACCCCTCCACTTT
-	TRBJ1-1	13	TRBV25-1	-	CASSERGNKGAFF	TGTGCCAGCAGTGAAAGGGGCAACAAGGGAGCTTTCTTT
many	TRBJ2-7	16	TRBV4-1	-	CASSQEYPGAVHEQYF	TGCGCCAGCAGCCAAGAATATCCAGGGGCGGTCCACGAGCAGTACTTC
many	TRBJ1-4	15	TRBV4-1	-	CASSQEYPANEKLFF	TGCGCCAGCAGCCAAGAGTACCCGGCTAATGAAAAACTGTTTTTT
few	TRBJ1-2	12	TRBV6-1	-	CASRQGSGGYTF	TGTGCCAGCAGACAGGGATCTGGTGGCTACACCTTC
-	TRBJ1-1	17	TRBV4-1	-	CASSLQGAGGMNTEAFF	TGCGCCAGCAGCCTACAGGGAGCGGGGGGCATGAACACTGAAGCTTTCTTT
many	TRBJ2-3	14	TRBV7-3	-	CASSPSPSTDTQYF	TGTGCCAGCAGCCCCTCCCCTAGCACAGATACGCAGTATTTT
-	TRBJ1-1	12	TRBV14	-	CASSRGYTEAFF	TGTGCCAGCAGCCGGGGTTACACTGAAGCTTTCTTT
few	TRBJ2-1	13	TRBV25-1	-	CASSEYGDNEQFF	TGTGCCAGCAGTGAATACGGGGACAATGAGCAGTTCTTC
few	TRBJ2-2	15	TRBV9	-	CASSALGMNTGELFF	TGTGCCAGCAGCGCTTTGGGGATGAACACCGGGGAGCTGTTTTTT